Following are 11 T cell receptor beta chains from one sample sequenced in a study of cytomegalovirus exposure and HLA in healthy donors. Produced via immunoSEQ multiplex PCR; TCRdb's table is partial and in-frame only. The sample has fewer than 400,000 clones; around 90% are singletons. Sequenced material: PBMCs. These receptors were obtained from a man aged 25 to 45 in good health and CMV-seronegative.

The chain couples TRBV5-3 to TRBJ1-6, with D hard to call. TRBV5-3 is marked as an open reading frame, function uncertain. The CDR3 loop spans 19 amino acids. V lost 3 bases and J lost 6, with 25 bases in between. This CDR3 is CARSSQEGVGTAGNSPLHF. In nucleotides, the CDR3 is TGTGCCAGAAGCTCCCAGGAGGGTGTCGGTACCGCTGGTAATTCACCCCTCCACTTT.

The chain links TRBV5-1 to TRBJ2-1, with 9 bases aligning to TRBD2. J was trimmed by 2 bases and V by 4 bases; bases with no gene match: 7. Germline V lookup: CDR1 SGHRS, CDR2 YFSETQ. The CDR3 totals 16 residues. The chain's CDR3 is CASSLIAGAPYNEQFF. In DNA, the CDR3 is TGCGCCAGCAGCCTTATAGCGGGGGCACCCTACAATGAGCAGTTCTTC.

The chain combines TRBV27 with TRBJ1-2; D is possibly TRBD1 (5 bases). From germline, CDR1 is MNHEY and CDR2 SMNVEV (reference sequence). The length of the CDR3 is 15 residues. Trimming removed 5 bases at V and 6 bases at J, with 19 bases between. CDR3 sequence (DNA): TGTGCCAGCAGTCCCACGGGGGATCCTCGAGATGGCTACACCTTC. It encodes CASSPTGDPRDGYTF.

CDR3 protein: CASRETGEQTQYF. CDR3 coding DNA: TGTGCCAGCAGGGAAACAGGGGAACAGACCCAGTACTTC. The chain couples TRBV6-5 to TRBJ2-5; 7 bases fit TRBD1. Germline V CDR1 and CDR2: MNHEY, SVGAGI. V dropped 6 bases and J dropped 6; count of bases not matched to a gene: 7. The CDR3 contains 13 residues.

The V call is TRBV6-6, the J call TRBJ2-7; the match to TRBD1 covers 10 bases. Germline lookup yields CDR1 MNHNY and CDR2 SVGAGI (reference sequence). The trim removed 8 bases at V and 7 bases at J, leaving 11 bases unmatched. The CDR3 extends over 14 amino acids. In nucleotides, the CDR3 is TGTGCCAGCGGCGGCGGGACAGGGGTCTTTGAGCAGTACTTC. Translating it yields CASGGGTGVFEQYF.

The gene calls are TRBV10-2 and TRBJ2-7, with D possibly TRBD1 on 5 matching bases. Germline CDR1 and CDR2: WSHSY and SAAADI. This CDR3 is built from 14 residues. Trimming left V 9 bases short and J 3 bases short, with 18 bases between. CDR3 sequence (DNA): TGCGCCAGTGGTGACAGCCCTTACTTCTACGAGCAGTACTTC. It translates to CASGDSPYFYEQYF.

The chain combines TRBV18 with TRBJ1-2, with 9 bases aligning to TRBD1. With 3 bases clipped from V and 12 bases from J, the junction kept 8 bases outside the gene matches. This CDR3 has 13 residues. Germline CDR1 reads KGHSH; CDR2 reads LQKENI. The CDR3 DNA sequence: TGTGCCAGCTCACCCTCTAGGACAGGGGTGGACACCTTC. Its protein is CASSPSRTGVDTF.

J is TRBJ2-1 and V is TRBV7-2, with 7 positions matching TRBD1. Germline CDR1 and CDR2: SGHTA and FQGNSA. The trim removed 5 bases at V and 5 bases at J, leaving 6 bases unmatched. The CDR3 contains 14 residues. The CDR3 DNA reads as TGTGCCAGCAGCCTGGGACAGACCGACAATGAGCAGTTCTTC. This codes for CASSLGQTDNEQFF.

This chain links TRBV5-1 with TRBJ1-6, with D unclear. The CDR3 consists of 13 residues. Germline V gene sequence: CDR1 SGHRS, CDR2 YFSETQ. V lost 3 bases and J 7 bases, leaving 8 bases between the germline ends. The CDR3 loop is CASSSEKNSPLHF. The CDR3 DNA is TGCGCCAGCAGCTCAGAAAAAAATTCACCCCTCCACTTT.

The chain uses TRBV4-2 and TRBJ2-3; 11 bases align to TRBD2. This CDR3 is 15 amino acids long. Trimming removed 6 bases from V and 5 bases from J; junction bases left unmatched: 7. The germline V gene encodes CDR1 LGHNA and CDR2 YNFKEQ. The CDR3, as DNA: TGTGCCAGCAGTACTATAGCGGGGGGGGGAGATACGCAGTATTTT. Translated, it gives CASSTIAGGGDTQYF.

V usage is TRBV5-8 and J usage is TRBJ2-7; D possibly corresponds to TRBD1 (5 bases). Trimming shortened V by 1 base and J by 6 bases, and 5 bases separated the two germline ends. The CDR3 is 11 amino acids. In germline, CDR1 is SGHTS, CDR2 YDEGEE. The CDR3 is CASSLRGEQYF. As DNA, the CDR3 is TGTGCCAGCAGCTTGAGGGGCGAGCAGTACTTC.